Each of the 11 T cell receptor beta chains below was sequenced from the same sample in a study of Graves' ophthalmopathy and Graves' hyperthyroidism. RNA served as the template for amplifying TCR beta CDR3 regions. A first-round RT-PCR used HTBI primers, followed by a second-round multiplex PCR. In TCRdb, the multiplex PCR reads were re-called with MiXCR into one record per CDR3 protein. Of over a million distinct CDR3 sequences detected, about two fifths appear once; the ten largest clones hold approximately 12%. The sample consisted of peripheral blood or thyroid tissue (not recorded which). The receptors shown here come from an adult man with Graves' hyperthyroidism.

This clonotype was detected ten times or more. The chain links TRBV20-1 to TRBJ2-7; 7 nucleotides align to TRBD1. Per germline, CDR1 DFQATT and CDR2 SNEGSKA (reference sequence). CDR3 length: 13 residues. The DNA of the CDR3 is TGCAGCACGGACAACAGGGGAAGGGACGAGCAGTACTTC. Protein: CSTDNRGRDEQYF.

The sample holds a few counts of this clonotype. A much larger clone is a single base away; this may be a read error. This chain uses TRBV15 with TRBJ2-5; no definite D call. V was trimmed by 4 bases and J by 5 bases, leaving 5 bases between them. There are 11 residues in the CDR3. Germline CDR1 and CDR2: LNHNV and YYDKDF (reference sequence). The CDR3 nucleotides read TGTGCCACCAGCAAAGATGAGACCCAGTACTTC. Translated, it gives CATSKDETQYF.

As for this clonotype: No conserved phenylalanine or tryptophan ends this CDR3, so it is likely a read error. The J gene is TRBJ2-2, the V gene TRBV5-4; tentatively, D is TRBD2 (5 bases). CDR3 size: 14 residues. Germline V gene data show CDR1 as SGHNT and CDR2 as YYREEE (reference sequence). Deletions cut 5 bases from V and 0 bases from J, with 8 bases between. This CDR3 reads CASRRGPNTGELFV. In DNA, the CDR3 is TGTGCCAGCAGGCGCGGGCCGAACACCGGGGAGCTGTTTGTT.

This sequence joins TRBV2 and TRBJ2-3; D perhaps matches TRBD2 (5 bases). In germline, CDR1 is SNHLY, CDR2 FYNNEI. Between the trimmed V and J ends, which lost 6 bases and 14 bases, there was a span of 15 bases. CDR3 length equals 11 residues. DNA of the CDR3: TGTGCCAGCAGGGAGGCAATTCGTCCGTATTTT. It yields the protein CASREAIRPYF.

There are a few counts of this clonotype. The V gene is TRBV5-1, the J gene TRBJ2-5; 7 bases map to TRBD1. The junction had 4 bases not matched to a gene; V was cut back by 4 bases and J by 4 bases. There are 13 residues in the CDR3. From germline, CDR1 is SGHRS and CDR2 YFSETQ. CDR3 bases: TGCGCCAGCAGCACGGACAGGATAGAGACCCAGTACTTC. The encoded protein is CASSTDRIETQYF.

This clonotype showed up many times. The CDR3 region is CASSPGAGGGPQHF. DNA for the CDR3: TGTGCCAGCAGCCCCGGAGCGGGTGGTGGACCCCAGCATTTT. The chain is built from TRBV7-3 and TRBJ1-5, with D hard to call. Germline assignment: CDR1 SGHTA and CDR2 FQGTGA. CDR3 length: 14 residues. V dropped 5 bases and J dropped 10 bases, with 18 bases sitting between them.

The chain links TRBV7-2 to TRBJ1-1, with a possible D match to TRBD1 (5 bases). The V gene's germline CDR1 is SGHTA and CDR2 FQGNSA. CDR3 size: 13 residues. With 5 bases removed from V and 11 bases from J, the gap between germline ends came to 18 bases. The CDR3 sequence is CASSRDGRYEAFF. The CDR3 nucleotides read TGTGCCAGCAGCCGGGACGGCCGGTACGAGGCTTTCTTT. Full variable domain (missing parts from reference TRBV7-2 and TRBJ1-1): GAGVSQSPSNKVTEKGKDVELRCDPISGHTALYWYRQSLGQGLEFLIYFQGNSAPDKSGLPSDRFSAERTGGSVSTLTIQRTQQEDSAVYLCASSRDGRYEAFFGQGTRLTVV.

This clonotype has just a few counts. The chain employs TRBV6-1 and TRBJ1-6; weak D call: TRBD1 (5 bases). The germline CDR1 and CDR2 sequences are MNHNS and SASEGT. With 6 bases removed from V and 7 bases from J, the gap between germline ends came to 13 bases. The CDR3 has 14 residues. As DNA, the CDR3 is TGTGCCAGCAGGGGGGGGGGATTAAATTCACCCCTCCACTTT. Protein product: CASRGGGLNSPLHF.

This clonotype was counted between two and nine times. This chain uses TRBV12-3 or TRBV12-4 with TRBJ2-2; perhaps TRBD1 as D (6 bases). The CDR3 runs 17 residues. V lost 3 bases, J lost 7 bases, and 21 bases lay in between. The CDR3 is CASSFSPLWGRSGELFF. The DNA of the CDR3 is TGTGCCAGCAGTTTTTCCCCTTTGTGGGGGCGAAGCGGGGAGCTGTTTTTT.

This clonotype was counted many times. J is TRBJ2-5 and V is TRBV9; D ambiguous. V lost 2 bases and J lost 2, with 7 bases in between. The CDR3 totals 13 residues. Per the germline V gene, CDR1 is SGDLS and CDR2 is YYNGEE. CDR3: CASSVRNQETQYF. CDR3 nucleotides: TGTGCCAGCAGCGTGAGGAATCAAGAGACCCAGTACTTC.

This clonotype turned up a few times. The CDR3 bases are TGCGCCAGCAGCCAGAGGGACAGCATGAACACTGAAGCTTTCTTT. This sequence encodes CASSQRDSMNTEAFF. V and J are TRBV4-1 and TRBJ1-1, with 7 nucleotides matching TRBD1. CDR1 is MGHRA, CDR2 YSYEKL, per germline. The CDR3 totals 15 residues. Trimming cost V 3 bases and J 0 bases; bases outside gene matches: 4.